This TCR beta chain was documented in a study of cytotoxic CD8 clonotypes in ibrutinib-treated CLL. As for the study in general: On average, each sample had roughly 260,000 productive templates and more than 85,000 productive rearrangements. The study, taken as a whole, reports: Public clonotypes proved infrequent, and on treatment they shrank or remained steady. Clonality grew at ibrutinib response; at progression, it decreased back toward baseline.

The targeted sequencing depth was 1 in 200,000 to 1 in 1 million T cells. Method: immunoSEQ multiplex PCR; TCRdb's copy keeps in-frame clones and lacks some. The sample carries around 310,000 clones, almost 80% recorded once. CDR3 length equals 15 residues. The germline V gene has CDR1 LNHNV and CDR2 YYDKDF (reference sequence). The V gene lost 1 base and the J gene lost 2 bases, with 11 bases spanning the gap. This clone was counted a single time. Antigen specificity is unknown. Here the sequenced sample was PBMCs, taken before ibrutinib treatment. The V gene is TRBV15, the J gene TRBJ1-2; D is unresolved. The receptor's source is a human donor with chronic lymphocytic leukemia. CDR3 coding DNA: TGTGCCACCAGCAGAGGTGATACGCCCAACTATGGCTACACCTTC. Translated: CATSRGDTPNYGYTF.